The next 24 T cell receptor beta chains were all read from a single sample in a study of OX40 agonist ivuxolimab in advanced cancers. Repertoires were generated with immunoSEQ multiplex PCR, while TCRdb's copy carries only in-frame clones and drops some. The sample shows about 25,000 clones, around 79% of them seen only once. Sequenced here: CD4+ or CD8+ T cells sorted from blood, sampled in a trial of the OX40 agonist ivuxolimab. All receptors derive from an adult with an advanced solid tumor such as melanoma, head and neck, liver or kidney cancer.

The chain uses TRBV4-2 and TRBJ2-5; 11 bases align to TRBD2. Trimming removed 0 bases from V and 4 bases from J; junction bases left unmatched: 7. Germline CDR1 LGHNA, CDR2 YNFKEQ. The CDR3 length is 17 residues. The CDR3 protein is CASSQDVTSGVVETQYF. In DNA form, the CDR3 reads TGTGCCAGCAGCCAAGATGTGACTAGCGGGGTGGTAGAGACCCAGTACTTC.

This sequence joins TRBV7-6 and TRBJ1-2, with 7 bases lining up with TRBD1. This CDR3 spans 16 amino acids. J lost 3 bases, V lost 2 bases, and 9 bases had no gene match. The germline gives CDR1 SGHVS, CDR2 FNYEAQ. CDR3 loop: CASSLSRLGTDYGYTF. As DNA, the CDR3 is TGTGCCAGCAGCTTATCTCGGCTAGGGACAGACTATGGCTACACCTTC.

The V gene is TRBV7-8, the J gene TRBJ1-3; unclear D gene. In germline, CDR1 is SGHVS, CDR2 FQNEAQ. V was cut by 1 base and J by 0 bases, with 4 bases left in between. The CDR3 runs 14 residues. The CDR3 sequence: CASSLEFSGNTIYF. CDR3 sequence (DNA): TGTGCCAGCAGCTTAGAATTCTCTGGAAACACCATATATTTT.

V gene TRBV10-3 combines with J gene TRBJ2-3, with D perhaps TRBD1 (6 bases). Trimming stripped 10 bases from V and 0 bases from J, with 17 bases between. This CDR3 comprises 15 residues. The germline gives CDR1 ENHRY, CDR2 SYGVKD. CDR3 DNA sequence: TGTGCCACTCAACCTGACAGGTCTAGCACAGATACGCAGTATTTT. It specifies CATQPDRSSTDTQYF.

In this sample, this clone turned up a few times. The CDR3 sequence: CASSLGTGYQETQYF. The CDR3 nucleotides read TGTGCCAGCAGTTTAGGGACAGGGTACCAAGAGACCCAGTACTTC. The V gene is TRBV27, the J gene TRBJ2-5; 9 bases line up with TRBD1. This CDR3 comprises 15 residues. V lost 2 bases and J lost 0; bases outside the gene matches: 1. From germline, CDR1 is MNHEY and CDR2 SMNVEV (reference sequence).

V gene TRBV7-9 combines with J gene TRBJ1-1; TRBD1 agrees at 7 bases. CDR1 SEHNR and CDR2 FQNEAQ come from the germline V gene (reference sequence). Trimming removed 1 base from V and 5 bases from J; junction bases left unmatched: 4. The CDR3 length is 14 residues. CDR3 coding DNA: TGTGCCAGCAGCTTAGTACAGGGGTGGACTGAAGCTTTCTTT. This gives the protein CASSLVQGWTEAFF.

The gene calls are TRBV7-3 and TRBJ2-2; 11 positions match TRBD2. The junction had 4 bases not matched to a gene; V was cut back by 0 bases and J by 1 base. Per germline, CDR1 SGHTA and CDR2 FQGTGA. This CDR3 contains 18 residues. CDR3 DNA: TGTGCCAGCAGCTTAACGGGGACTAGCGGAGGGAACACCGGGGAGCTGTTTTTT. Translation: CASSLTGTSGGNTGELFF.

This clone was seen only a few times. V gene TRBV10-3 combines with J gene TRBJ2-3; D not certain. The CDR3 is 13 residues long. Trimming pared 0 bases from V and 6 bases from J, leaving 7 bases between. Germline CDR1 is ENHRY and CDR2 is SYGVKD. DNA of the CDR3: TGTGCCATCAGTGAGTCTGGGGATGATACGCAGTATTTT. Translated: CAISESGDDTQYF.

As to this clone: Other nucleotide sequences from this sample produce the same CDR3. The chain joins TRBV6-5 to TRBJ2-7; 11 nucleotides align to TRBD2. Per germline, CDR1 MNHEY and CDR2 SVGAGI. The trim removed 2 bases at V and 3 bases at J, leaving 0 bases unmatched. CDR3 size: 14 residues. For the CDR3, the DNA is TGTGCCAGCAGTTACGGGACTAGCGGCTACGAGCAGTACTTC. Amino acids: CASSYGTSGYEQYF.

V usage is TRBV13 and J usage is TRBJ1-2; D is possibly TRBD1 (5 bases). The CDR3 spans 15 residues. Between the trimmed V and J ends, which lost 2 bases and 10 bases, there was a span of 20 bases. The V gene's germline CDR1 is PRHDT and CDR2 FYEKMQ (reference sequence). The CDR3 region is CASSLLAGHAFDYTF. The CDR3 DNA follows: TGTGCCAGCAGCTTATTGGCAGGACATGCTTTTGACTACACCTTC.

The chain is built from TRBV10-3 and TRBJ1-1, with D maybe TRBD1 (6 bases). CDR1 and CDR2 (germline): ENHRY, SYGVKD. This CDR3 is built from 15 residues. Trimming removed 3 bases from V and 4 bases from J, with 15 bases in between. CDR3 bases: TGTGCCATCAGTGACACGGACAGAAGAGTCACTGAAGCTTTCTTT. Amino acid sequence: CAISDTDRRVTEAFF.

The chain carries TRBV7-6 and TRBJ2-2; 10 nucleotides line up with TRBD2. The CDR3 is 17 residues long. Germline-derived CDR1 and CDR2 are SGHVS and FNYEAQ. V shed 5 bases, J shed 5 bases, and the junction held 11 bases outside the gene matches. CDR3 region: CASSHGPSGRQTGELFF. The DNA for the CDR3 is TGTGCCAGCAGCCATGGGCCTAGCGGGAGACAAACCGGGGAGCTGTTTTTT.

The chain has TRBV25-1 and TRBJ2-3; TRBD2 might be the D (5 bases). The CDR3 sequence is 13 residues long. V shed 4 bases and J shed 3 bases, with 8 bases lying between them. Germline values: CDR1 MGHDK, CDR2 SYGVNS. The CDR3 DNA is TGTGCCAGCAGTGGGGGAGCTACAGATACGCAGTATTTT. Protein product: CASSGGATDTQYF. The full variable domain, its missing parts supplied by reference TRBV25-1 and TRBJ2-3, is EADIYQTPRYLVIGTGKKITLECSQTMGHDKMYWYQQDPGMELHLIHYSYGVNSTEKGDLSSESTVSRIRTEHFPLTLESARPSHTSQYLCASSGGATDTQYFGPGTRLTVL.

The CDR3 loop is CASSQVIAGEAGELFF. The CDR3 DNA follows: TGTGCCAGCAGCCAAGTAATAGCGGGAGAGGCCGGGGAGCTGTTTTTT. The chain combines TRBV4-2 with TRBJ2-2; 9 nucleotides align to TRBD2. CDR1 and CDR2 from the germline V gene are LGHNA and YNFKEQ. The CDR3 is made up of 16 amino acids. Trimming cost V 1 base and J 6 bases; bases outside gene matches: 6.

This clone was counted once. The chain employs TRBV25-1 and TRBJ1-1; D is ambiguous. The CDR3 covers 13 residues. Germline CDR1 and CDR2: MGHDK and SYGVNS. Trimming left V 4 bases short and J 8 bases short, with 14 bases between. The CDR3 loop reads CASSGTDRREAFF. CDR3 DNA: TGTGCCAGCAGTGGGACCGACCGCCGGGAAGCTTTCTTT.

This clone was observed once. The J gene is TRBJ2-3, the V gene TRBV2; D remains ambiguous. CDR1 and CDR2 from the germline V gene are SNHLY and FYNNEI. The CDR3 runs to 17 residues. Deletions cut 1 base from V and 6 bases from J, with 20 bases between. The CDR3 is CASSEVRDLPPRDTQYF. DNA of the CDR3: TGTGCCAGCAGTGAAGTACGAGACCTCCCTCCGCGGGATACGCAGTATTTT.

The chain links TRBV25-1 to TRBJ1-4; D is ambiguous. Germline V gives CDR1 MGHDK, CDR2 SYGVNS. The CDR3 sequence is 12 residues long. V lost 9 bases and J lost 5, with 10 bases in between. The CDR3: CASNSQNEKLFF. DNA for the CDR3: TGTGCCAGTAACAGCCAAAATGAAAAACTGTTTTTT. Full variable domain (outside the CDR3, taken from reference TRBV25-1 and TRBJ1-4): EADIYQTPRYLVIGTGKKITLECSQTMGHDKMYWYQQDPGMELHLIHYSYGVNSTEKGDLSSESTVSRIRTEHFPLTLESARPSHTSQYLCASNSQNEKLFFGSGTQLSVL.

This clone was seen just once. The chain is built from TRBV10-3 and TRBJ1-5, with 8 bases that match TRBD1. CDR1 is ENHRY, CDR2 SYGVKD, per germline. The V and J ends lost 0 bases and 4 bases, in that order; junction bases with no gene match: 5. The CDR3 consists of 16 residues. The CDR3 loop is CAISESRQGANQPQHF. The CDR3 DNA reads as TGTGCCATCAGTGAGTCCCGCCAGGGGGCAAATCAGCCCCAGCATTTT.

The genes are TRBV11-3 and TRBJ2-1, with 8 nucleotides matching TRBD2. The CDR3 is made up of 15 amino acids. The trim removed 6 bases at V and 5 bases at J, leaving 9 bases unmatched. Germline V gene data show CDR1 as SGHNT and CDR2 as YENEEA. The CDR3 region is CASRDGTRPNNEQFF. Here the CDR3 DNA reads TGTGCCAGCAGAGACGGGACTAGGCCAAACAATGAGCAGTTCTTC.

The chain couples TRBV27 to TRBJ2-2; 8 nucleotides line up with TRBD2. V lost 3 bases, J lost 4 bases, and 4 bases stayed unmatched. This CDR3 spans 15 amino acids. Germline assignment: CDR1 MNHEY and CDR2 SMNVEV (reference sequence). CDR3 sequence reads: CASSFYTSGTGELFF. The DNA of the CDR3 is TGTGCCAGCAGTTTTTACACTAGCGGCACCGGGGAGCTGTTTTTT.

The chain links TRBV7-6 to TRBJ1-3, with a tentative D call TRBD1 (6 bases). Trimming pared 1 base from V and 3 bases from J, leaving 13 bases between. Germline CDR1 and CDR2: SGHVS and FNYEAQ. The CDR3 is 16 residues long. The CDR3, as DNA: TGTGCCAGCAGCTTAGGAATTACAGGGTATGGAAACACCATATATTTT. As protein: CASSLGITGYGNTIYF. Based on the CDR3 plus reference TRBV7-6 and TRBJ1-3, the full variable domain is GAGVSQSPRYKVTKRGQDVALRCDPISGHVSLYWYRQALGQGPEFLTYFNYEAQQDKSGLPNDRFSAERPEGSISTLTIQRTEQRDSAMYRCASSLGITGYGNTIYFGEGSWLTVV.

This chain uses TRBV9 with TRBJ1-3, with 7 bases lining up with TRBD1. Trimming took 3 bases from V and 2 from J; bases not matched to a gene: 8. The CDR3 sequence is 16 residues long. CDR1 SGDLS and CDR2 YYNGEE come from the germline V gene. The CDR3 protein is CASSETGLGAGNTIYF. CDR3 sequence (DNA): TGTGCCAGCAGCGAGACAGGGTTAGGTGCTGGAAACACCATATATTTT.

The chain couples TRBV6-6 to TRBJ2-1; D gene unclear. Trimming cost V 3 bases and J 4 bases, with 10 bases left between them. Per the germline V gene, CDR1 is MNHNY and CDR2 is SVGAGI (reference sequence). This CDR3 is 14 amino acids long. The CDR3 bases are TGTGCCAGCAGTTATGGCGGAGAATACAATGAGCAGTTCTTC. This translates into CASSYGGEYNEQFF.

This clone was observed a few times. CDR3 protein: CSVDVSYEQYF. CDR3 DNA: TGCAGCGTTGACGTCTCTTACGAGCAGTACTTC. The chain links TRBV29-1 to TRBJ2-7; no reliable D call. Germline V gene data show CDR1 as SQVTM and CDR2 as ANQGSEA. The CDR3 loop spans 11 amino acids. V was pared by 3 bases and J by 4 bases, with 7 bases between.